Listed here are 25 T cell receptor beta chains from one sample, sequenced in a study of blood T cell repertoires in COVID-19. The method was immunoSEQ multiplex PCR; TCRdb's version includes in-frame clones alone and lacks a portion of them. Among about 400,000 clones listed, nearly 90% were seen once. The sequenced sample was PBMCs or T cells enriched from blood (not recorded which). The receptors stem from a young woman with acute COVID-19.

This chain connects TRBV28 to TRBJ2-1; D is ambiguous. The V gene's germline CDR1 is MDHEN and CDR2 SYDVKM. This CDR3 comprises 12 residues. The V end was cut by 6 bases, the J end by 4 bases, with 7 bases between. CDR3 DNA sequence: TGTGCCAGCAGCCTCCAGTACAATGAGCAGTTCTTC. Its translation is CASSLQYNEQFF.

This clone was seen only once. The CDR3 is CASSPSGVSYNEQFF. The CDR3 nucleotides read TGTGCCAGCAGCCCCTCGGGGGTCTCCTACAATGAGCAGTTCTTC. The chain combines TRBV9 with TRBJ2-1, with a weak D call TRBD2 (6 bases). V was trimmed by 4 bases and J by 0 bases, leaving 11 bases between them. The CDR3 covers 15 residues. Germline CDR1 SGDLS, CDR2 YYNGEE.

This clone was counted a single time. CDR3 sequence: CASSMGLAGLGDTQYF. The CDR3 DNA sequence: TGTGCCAGCAGCATGGGACTAGCGGGATTGGGGGATACGCAGTATTTT. The genes are TRBV4-2 and TRBJ2-3; TRBD2 matches 13 bases. With V trimmed by 5 bases and J by 6 bases, 8 bases remained unmatched. The CDR3 is made up of 16 amino acids. In germline, CDR1 is LGHNA, CDR2 YNFKEQ.

The rearrangement joins TRBV7-8 to TRBJ2-7, with 7 bases identical to TRBD2. The CDR3 totals 15 residues. Germline V gene sequence: CDR1 SGHVS, CDR2 FQNEAQ. Unmatched junction bases numbered 5, after V lost 0 bases and J lost 3 bases. The CDR3 sequence is CASSLALAAIYEQYF. Written as DNA, the CDR3 is TGTGCCAGCAGCTTAGCTCTAGCGGCGATCTACGAGCAGTACTTC.

The gene calls are TRBV4-1 and TRBJ1-2, with 11 bases matching TRBD1. Germline CDR1 and CDR2: MGHRA and YSYEKL. The J segment lost 5 bases and the V segment lost 0 bases, leaving 5 bases of the junction unmatched. The CDR3 consists of 16 residues. CDR3 nucleotide sequence: TGCGCCAGCAGCCAAGACGGGGACAGGGGGGATTATGGCTACACCTTC. It encodes CASSQDGDRGDYGYTF.

The genes are TRBV28 and TRBJ2-3, with D possibly TRBD2 on 6 matching bases. Deletions cut 7 bases from V and 3 bases from J, with 14 bases between. CDR3 length: 14 amino acids. Germline CDR1 MDHEN, CDR2 SYDVKM. The CDR3 is CASKKTRKTDTQYF. CDR3 DNA: TGTGCCAGCAAAAAGACTAGGAAAACAGATACGCAGTATTTT.

This chain links TRBV6-2 or TRBV6-3 with TRBJ2-7; maybe TRBD2 (5 bases). From germline, CDR1 is MNHEY and CDR2 SVGEGT. This CDR3 region has 14 residues. The V end lost 4 bases, the J end lost 0 bases, and 10 bases lay between the germline ends. The CDR3 is CASSLSGSSYEQYF. The CDR3 DNA follows: TGTGCCAGCAGTTTATCGGGGTCCTCCTACGAGCAGTACTTC.

V and J are TRBV6-5 and TRBJ2-5, with D possibly matching TRBD1 (5 bases). Deletions cut 6 bases from V and 5 bases from J, with 16 bases between. Per germline, CDR1 MNHEY and CDR2 SVGAGI. The CDR3 loop spans 14 amino acids. CDR3 nucleotide sequence: TGTGCCAGCAGGCGAGCAGGGTCACGGGAGACCCAGTACTTC. It encodes CASRRAGSRETQYF.

The chain uses TRBV20-1 and TRBJ2-5; D call uncertain. Trimming took 3 bases from V and 1 from J, leaving 15 bases between them. This CDR3 has 15 amino acids. Per the germline V gene, CDR1 is DFQATT and CDR2 is SNEGSKA (reference sequence). CDR3 amino acids: CSASMWATTQETQYF. The CDR3 DNA reads as TGCAGTGCTAGTATGTGGGCGACAACCCAAGAGACCCAGTACTTC.

The gene calls are TRBV11-2 and TRBJ2-5; 7 nucleotides match TRBD1. V shed 4 bases, J shed 2 bases, and the junction held 10 bases outside the gene matches. The CDR3 covers 16 residues. Per germline, CDR1 SGHAT and CDR2 FQNNGV. The CDR3 reads CASSWPVRGSQETQYF. CDR3 nucleotides: TGTGCCAGCAGCTGGCCCGTCAGGGGGTCACAAGAGACCCAGTACTTC. Variable domain in full (rest from reference TRBV11-2 and TRBJ2-5): EAGVAQSPRYKIIEKRQSVAFWCNPISGHATLYWYQQILGQGPKLLIQFQNNGVVDDSQLPKDRFSAERLKGVDSTLKIQPAKLEDSAVYLCASSWPVRGSQETQYFGPGTRLLVL.

This chain links TRBV9 with TRBJ2-1; tentatively, D is TRBD1 (7 bases). V was cut by 3 bases and J by 7 bases, with 17 bases left in between. The CDR3 extends over 15 amino acids. The germline V gene encodes CDR1 SGDLS and CDR2 YYNGEE. CDR3 amino acids: CASSGNRGGKNEQFF. The CDR3 DNA is TGTGCCAGCAGCGGAAACAGGGGAGGAAAGAATGAGCAGTTCTTC.

The chain joins TRBV19 to TRBJ2-2, with 7 bases that match TRBD1. The CDR3 spans 13 residues. V was pared by 4 bases and J by 5 bases, with 1 base of the junction left unmatched. Germline V gives CDR1 LNHDA, CDR2 SQIVND (reference sequence). The chain's CDR3 is CASSRQGTGELFF. The CDR3 nucleotides are TGTGCCAGTAGTAGACAGGGTACCGGGGAGCTGTTTTTT. Looking up the rest from reference TRBV19 and TRBJ2-2 gives the full variable domain: DGGITQSPKYLFRKEGQNVTLSCEQNLNHDAMYWYRQDPGQGLRLIYYSQIVNDFQKGDIAEGYSVSREKKESFPLTVTSAQKNPTAFYLCASSRQGTGELFFGEGSRLTVL.

The rearrangement uses TRBV25-1 and TRBJ2-7; TRBD1 matches at 8 bases. Losses at the gene ends were 4 bases for V and 7 bases for J; bases not matched to a gene: 12. The CDR3 totals 15 residues. The V gene's germline CDR1 is MGHDK and CDR2 SYGVNS. The CDR3 loop reads CASSVLSGQVREQYF. The CDR3 nucleotides are TGTGCCAGCAGTGTGCTGTCGGGACAGGTACGGGAGCAGTACTTC.

This clone was counted a few times. The chain combines TRBV24-1 with TRBJ1-1, with TRBD1 as a possible D gene (6 bases). The CDR3 is made up of 14 amino acids. The germline V gene has CDR1 KGHDR and CDR2 SFDVKD. V was shortened by 7 bases and J by 0 bases, with 11 bases between the two germline ends. CDR3 region: CATRQTGLNTEAFF. In DNA form, the CDR3 reads TGTGCCACCAGGCAGACAGGTCTGAACACTGAAGCTTTCTTT.

V gene TRBV28 combines with J gene TRBJ2-1, with TRBD1 identical over 11 bases. J lost 10 bases, V lost 5 bases, and 7 bases had no gene match. The CDR3 consists of 14 residues. The V gene's germline CDR1 is MDHEN and CDR2 SYDVKM. The CDR3 region is CASSLPGTGGEQFF. The CDR3 coding sequence is TGTGCCAGCAGTCTCCCTGGGACAGGGGGGGAGCAGTTCTTC. The whole variable domain, remainder taken from reference TRBV28 and TRBJ2-1, is DVKVTQSSRYLVKRTGEKVFLECVQDMDHENMFWYRQDPGLGLRLIYFSYDVKMKEKGDIPEGYSVSREKKERFSLILESASTNQTSMYLCASSLPGTGGEQFFGPGTRLTVL.

The gene calls are TRBV6-1 and TRBJ2-1; TRBD2 aligns across 8 bases. Germline trimming cut 2 bases from V and 6 bases from J; bases unmatched to any gene: 9. Germline V gene data show CDR1 as MNHNS and CDR2 as SASEGT. The CDR3 spans 16 residues. CDR3 nucleotide sequence: TGTGCCAGCAGTGAACTAGTCGCGGGAGGCTCCAATGAGCAGTTCTTC. Translating gives CASSELVAGGSNEQFF.

This chain links TRBV5-6 with TRBJ1-4; D remains unclear. The germline V gene encodes CDR1 SGHDT and CDR2 YYEEEE. The CDR3 is 12 residues long. Trimming shortened V by 4 bases and J by 5 bases, and 6 bases separated the two germline ends. CDR3 protein: CASSLGNEKLFF. CDR3 nucleotides: TGTGCCAGCAGCCTCGGGAATGAAAAACTGTTTTTT.

This chain connects TRBV18 to TRBJ2-3; D is uncertain. In germline, CDR1 is KGHSH, CDR2 LQKENI. Trimming took off 0 bases at V and 1 base at J, with 11 bases between the two ends. This CDR3 is 16 amino acids long. CDR3 sequence (DNA): TGTGCCAGCTCACCACCCCTCCCAGAGGGCACAGATACGCAGTATTTT. Its protein product is CASSPPLPEGTDTQYF. Complete variable domain (other parts from reference TRBV18 and TRBJ2-3): NAGVMQNPRHLVRRRGQEARLRCSPMKGHSHVYWYRQLPEEGLKFMVYLQKENIIDESGMPKERFSAEFPKEGPSILRIQQVVRGDSAAYFCASSPPLPEGTDTQYFGPGTRLTVL.

The chain combines TRBV2 with TRBJ1-2, with 8 bases identical to TRBD1. Germline CDR1 reads SNHLY; CDR2 reads FYNNEI. With 10 bases clipped from V and 0 bases from J, the junction kept 22 bases outside the gene matches. The CDR3 totals 19 residues. CDR3 DNA: TGTGCCATCCTACTGAAGTATTTGGCAGGGGGCCTGACTAACTATGGCTACACCTTC. It codes for CAILLKYLAGGLTNYGYTF.

The V call is TRBV5-6, the J call TRBJ2-7, with TRBD1 identical over 11 bases. CDR1 and CDR2 from the germline V gene are SGHDT and YYEEEE. V lost 4 bases to trimming and J lost 7 bases; unmatched junction nucleotides: 13. CDR3 length: 16 amino acids. The CDR3 DNA is TGTGCCAGCAGCCCGGGGTTAGGACAGGGGGCGCGGGAGCAGTACTTC. This codes for CASSPGLGQGAREQYF.

The DNA of the CDR3 is TGTGCCAGCGGGAGGGGAACTAATGAAAAACTGTTTTTT. Its translation: CASGRGTNEKLFF. V is TRBV9 and J is TRBJ1-4; weak D call: TRBD1 (5 bases). Germline V gives CDR1 SGDLS, CDR2 YYNGEE. This CDR3 spans 13 amino acids. V lost 7 bases to trimming and J lost 1 base, with 8 bases between them.

This chain connects TRBV11-2 to TRBJ1-2; 7 nucleotides align to TRBD1. CDR3 length: 14 residues. Trimming at V came to 3 bases and at J to 8 bases, leaving 9 bases not matched to a gene. Germline lookup yields CDR1 SGHAT and CDR2 FQNNGV. Here the CDR3 reads CASSLGQPLRGYTF. The CDR3 DNA reads TGTGCCAGCAGCTTGGGACAGCCCCTTAGGGGCTACACCTTC.

This chain connects TRBV6-5 to TRBJ1-1, with D tentatively TRBD1 (6 bases). Germline CDR1 is MNHEY and CDR2 is SVGAGI. The length of the CDR3 is 13 residues. Trimming shortened V by 6 bases and J by 4 bases, and 12 bases separated the two germline ends. The CDR3 DNA reads as TGTGCCAGCAGGGCCAGGGGCGGCACTGAAGCTTTCTTT. This sequence encodes CASRARGGTEAFF.

The rearrangement joins TRBV6-2 or TRBV6-3 to TRBJ1-2; 7 nucleotides match TRBD1. The V gene end was trimmed by 2 bases and the J gene end by 6 bases; junction bases not matched to a gene: 0. The CDR3 is 12 amino acids. Germline V gives CDR1 MNHEY, CDR2 SVGEGT. The CDR3 is CASSYQGDGYTF. The CDR3 nucleotides are TGTGCCAGCAGTTACCAGGGGGATGGCTACACCTTC.

This chain connects TRBV5-6 to TRBJ2-6; a possible D gene is TRBD1 (6 bases). Germline CDR1 is SGHDT and CDR2 is YYEEEE. The CDR3 has 17 amino acids. Trimming shortened V by 5 bases and J by 0 bases, and 15 bases separated the two germline ends. CDR3 sequence reads: CASSLWQGISGANVLTF. CDR3 in DNA: TGTGCCAGCAGTTTATGGCAGGGGATCTCTGGGGCCAACGTCCTGACTTTC.